Presented here are 14 T cell receptor beta chains from one specimen sequenced in a study of naive and memory T cell subsets. Both TRBC1 and TRBC2 were covered by a beta constant-region primer of two equimolar oligonucleotides. TCRdb recomputed calls from the UMI-ligation and nested PCR reads with MiXCR, one row per CDR3 protein. The repertoire has 75,000 to 85,000 distinct CDR3 sequences, about an eighth of them found once; the top ten carry 0.9% to 0.95%. Source material: central memory CD4+ T cells from blood. The source of these receptors is a human donor in good health.

This sequence joins TRBV10-3 and TRBJ2-1; 7 nucleotides agree with TRBD1. Germline CDR1 is ENHRY and CDR2 is SYGVKD. The V and J ends lost 6 bases and 10 bases, in that order; junction bases with no gene match: 3. The CDR3 is 11 amino acids. The DNA of the CDR3 is TGTGCCATCAGGGGGGACAGAGAGCAGTTCTTC. This translates into CAIRGDREQFF.

The J gene is TRBJ2-5, the V gene TRBV6-2 or TRBV6-3; D uncertain. The CDR3 runs to 15 residues. Looked up from germline, CDR1 is MNHEY and CDR2 is SVGEGT. Trimming took off 0 bases at V and 7 bases at J, with 15 bases between the two ends. CDR3 in DNA: TGTGCCAGCAGTTACTCCACCCACCATCCCGGGACCCAGTACTTC. Translating it yields CASSYSTHHPGTQYF.

The chain links TRBV11-3 to TRBJ2-3, with 10 bases aligning to TRBD2. CDR1 and CDR2 (germline): SGHNT, YENEEA. J was trimmed by 6 bases and V by 3 bases; bases with no gene match: 3. The CDR3 is 14 amino acids. CDR3 nucleotide sequence: TGTGCCAGCAGCTTGAGCGGGGGGGGCGATACGCAGTATTTT. Translating it yields CASSLSGGGDTQYF.

The chain uses TRBV4-1 and TRBJ1-4; no firm D call. There are 16 residues in the CDR3. Trimming took 4 bases from V and 2 from J, leaving 14 bases between them. From germline, CDR1 is MGHRA and CDR2 YSYEKL. The CDR3 protein is CASSRSESATNEKLFF. For the CDR3, the DNA is TGCGCCAGCAGCCGATCTGAGTCTGCGACTAATGAAAAACTGTTTTTT.

This clonotype was detected ten times or more. The rearrangement links TRBV5-1 to TRBJ2-3; 10 bases agree with TRBD1. The CDR3 spans 13 residues. The germline V gene encodes CDR1 SGHRS and CDR2 YFSETQ. Trimming removed 7 bases from V and 4 bases from J; junction bases left unmatched: 3. The CDR3 region has the DNA TGCGCCAGCTCCGGGACAGGGGCAGATACGCAGTATTTT. Amino acids: CASSGTGADTQYF.

This chain joins TRBV18 and TRBJ1-2; 7 bases align to TRBD1. The CDR3 is made up of 13 amino acids. V dropped 6 bases and J dropped 14; count of bases not matched to a gene: 15. Germline V CDR1 and CDR2: KGHSH, LQKENI. The CDR3 here is CASSPSSGQPATF. The CDR3 DNA is TGTGCCAGCTCTCCTTCGTCGGGACAGCCCGCAACCTTC.

This chain links TRBV11-2 with TRBJ2-3; tentatively, D is TRBD2 (6 bases). V was cut by 6 bases and J by 7 bases, with 20 bases left in between. CDR1 SGHAT and CDR2 FQNNGV come from the germline V gene. The CDR3 consists of 15 residues. This CDR3 is CASRPVPSGLNTQYF. CDR3 DNA sequence: TGTGCCAGCAGACCCGTTCCTTCGGGACTCAATACGCAGTATTTT.

In its sample, this clonotype was seen a few times. The V call is TRBV20-1, the J call TRBJ1-5, with D possibly matching TRBD1 (5 bases). Trimming cost V 2 bases and J 0 bases, with 11 bases left between them. CDR1 and CDR2 (germline): DFQATT, SNEGSKA (reference sequence). This CDR3 contains 15 residues. CDR3 sequence: CSARSGTVSNQPQHF. CDR3 bases: TGCAGTGCTAGATCCGGGACCGTTAGCAATCAGCCCCAGCATTTT.

This clonotype was recorded a few times. The V and J genes are TRBV20-1 and TRBJ2-3, with D possibly TRBD2 on 6 matching bases. Per germline, CDR1 DFQATT and CDR2 SNEGSKA (reference sequence). The germline V and J ends were trimmed by 6 bases and 2 bases, with 21 bases remaining between them. This CDR3 spans 16 amino acids. DNA for the CDR3: TGCAGTGCCTCAGGAGGGTTCGCTAGCCCCACAGATACGCAGTATTTT. Encoded protein: CSASGGFASPTDTQYF.

The chain uses TRBV19 and TRBJ1-1; D is unresolved. The CDR3 length is 13 residues. Trimming stripped 4 bases from V and 6 bases from J, with 12 bases between. Per the germline V gene, CDR1 is LNHDA and CDR2 is SQIVND (reference sequence). The DNA for the CDR3 is TGTGCCAGTAGTACCACGCGTGGGGCTGAAGCTTTCTTT. It is translated as CASSTTRGAEAFF. The full variable domain, rest sourced from reference TRBV19 and TRBJ1-1, is DGGITQSPKYLFRKEGQNVTLSCEQNLNHDAMYWYRQDPGQGLRLIYYSQIVNDFQKGDIAEGYSVSREKKESFPLTVTSAQKNPTAFYLCASSTTRGAEAFFGQGTRLTVV.

This clonotype was counted a few times. The rearrangement joins TRBV7-4 to TRBJ1-2; the D is unclear. Trimming pared 5 bases from V and 4 bases from J, leaving 8 bases between. This CDR3 comprises 12 residues. The germline V gene has CDR1 SGHVT and CDR2 SQSDAQ. The CDR3 is CASSVYIYGYTF. CDR3 in DNA: TGTGCCAGCAGCGTTTACATCTATGGCTACACCTTC.

The V and J genes are TRBV29-1 and TRBJ2-1; no clear D gene. Looked up from germline, CDR1 is SQVTM and CDR2 is ANQGSEA. With 3 bases removed from V and 5 bases from J, the gap between germline ends came to 8 bases. This CDR3 comprises 12 residues. Here the CDR3 DNA reads TGCAGCGTTGAGGTTGCGCACAATGAGCAGTTCTTC. Residues: CSVEVAHNEQFF.

This clonotype was recorded only once. The V call is TRBV20-1, the J call TRBJ1-1, with TRBD1 matching over 7 bases. CDR1 and CDR2 (germline): DFQATT, SNEGSKA (reference sequence). This CDR3 spans 12 amino acids. In nucleotides, the CDR3 is TGCAGAGCACAGGGGCTTGGCACTGAAGCTTTCTTT. Translating gives CRAQGLGTEAFF.

There are a few counts of this clonotype. This chain links TRBV5-1 with TRBJ2-3; TRBD2 aligns across 13 bases. The trim removed 4 bases at V and 4 bases at J, leaving 3 bases unmatched. CDR1 is SGHRS, CDR2 YFSETQ, per germline. The CDR3 extends over 15 amino acids. CDR3 region: CASSPGLAGADTQYF. DNA of the CDR3: TGCGCCAGCAGCCCTGGACTAGCGGGAGCAGATACGCAGTATTTT.